A selection of T cell receptor beta chains follows, all from one sample in a study of T cell responses to AZD1222 COVID-19 vaccine. Profiled with immunoSEQ multiplex PCR; TCRdb holds only in-frame clones, not every one. The sample lists under 150,000 clones, more than 90% occurring once. This specimen consisted of peripheral blood, obtained on day 0 of AZD1222 vaccination. These receptors came from an adult in good health. Both conserved end residues are part of each CDR3. The D gene is left open where the match is weak. Size is stated for part of the rows, as once, few or many counts, or as a class when the clone is expanded.

>TRBV2|TRBJ1-6|TRBD1|.
CASSEQTGYSPTLHF
TGTGCCAGCAGTGAACAGACAGGGTATTCTCCTACCCTCCACTTT
>TRBV19|TRBJ2-2|TRBD1|.
CASISGTANTGELFF
TGTGCCAGTATATCGGGGACAGCGAACACCGGGGAGCTGTTTTTT
>TRBV18|TRBJ1-6|.|.
CASSPGLNSPLHF
TGTGCCAGCTCACCGGGGCTAAATTCACCCCTCCACTTT
>TRBV6-5|TRBJ1-2|TRBD1|.
CASRTGGYGYTF
TGTGCCAGCAGGACAGGGGGCTATGGCTACACCTTC
>TRBV9|TRBJ2-3|TRBD2|.
CASSVGGSGSIYTQYF
TGTGCCAGCAGCGTAGGGGGTAGCGGGAGTATATATACGCAGTATTTT
>TRBV7-9|TRBJ1-2|.|once
CASSLAGGGYGYTF
TGTGCCAGCAGCTTAGCTGGTGGGGGCTATGGCTACACCTTC
>TRBV5-6|TRBJ1-1|.|.
CASSQLREAFF
TGTGCCAGCAGCCAGTTAAGGGAAGCTTTCTTT
>TRBV15|TRBJ1-2|TRBD1|.
CATDPDRGINGYTF
TGTGCCACAGATCCGGACAGGGGAATTAATGGCTACACCTTC
>TRBV28|TRBJ1-2|.|.
CASSTGGLHHYGYTF
TGTGCCAGCTCAACTGGGGGGCTCCACCACTATGGCTACACCTTC
>TRBV4-2|TRBJ1-4|TRBD1|.
CASSQGTGGHEKLFF
TGTGCCAGCAGCCAAGGCACAGGGGGCCATGAAAAACTGTTTTTT
>TRBV7-2|TRBJ1-5|TRBD1|.
CASSSRQGAGQPQHF
TGTGCCAGCAGCTCACGACAGGGGGCAGGGCAGCCCCAGCATTTT
>TRBV4-3|TRBJ1-2|TRBD1|.
CASSPGQGSYGYTF
TGCGCCAGCAGCCCGGGACAGGGGTCCTATGGCTACACCTTC
>TRBV12-5|TRBJ2-3|TRBD1|.
CASGARGQGAGGSTDTQYF
TGTGCTAGTGGTGCTCGGGGACAGGGGGCCGGAGGGAGCACAGATACGCAGTATTTT
>TRBV29-1|TRBJ1-1|.|.
CSAAPGTENTEAFF
TGCAGCGCCGCCCCCGGGACCGAGAACACTGAAGCTTTCTTT
>TRBV18|TRBJ2-1|.|once
CASSPPGGAEQFF
TGTGCCAGCTCACCCCCCGGGGGTGCTGAGCAGTTCTTC
>TRBV6-5|TRBJ2-5|TRBD2|.
CASQRLAGEETQYF
TGTGCCAGCCAGCGGCTAGCGGGGGAAGAGACCCAGTACTTC